This T cell receptor (beta chain) is from a study of shared clonotypes between healthy human individuals. The protocol was immunoSEQ multiplex PCR, while the TCRdb copy is restricted to in-frame clones and leaves out a portion. This sample has 2.5 million or so clones, with roughly nine tenths found just once. Sequenced: naive CD4+ T cells sorted from blood. Specified subset: CD45RA+ positively selected. The clonotype originates from a man between 18 and 29 years old in good health.

The CDR3 DNA reads TGTGCCAGTAGTAGGGAGGTCGACTCTGGAAACACCATATATTTT. Translating gives CASSREVDSGNTIYF. The V gene is TRBV19, the J gene TRBJ1-3; D remains ambiguous. The germline V gene encodes CDR1 LNHDA and CDR2 SQIVND (reference sequence). Trimming pared 4 bases from V and 0 bases from J, leaving 10 bases between. This CDR3 comprises 15 residues.